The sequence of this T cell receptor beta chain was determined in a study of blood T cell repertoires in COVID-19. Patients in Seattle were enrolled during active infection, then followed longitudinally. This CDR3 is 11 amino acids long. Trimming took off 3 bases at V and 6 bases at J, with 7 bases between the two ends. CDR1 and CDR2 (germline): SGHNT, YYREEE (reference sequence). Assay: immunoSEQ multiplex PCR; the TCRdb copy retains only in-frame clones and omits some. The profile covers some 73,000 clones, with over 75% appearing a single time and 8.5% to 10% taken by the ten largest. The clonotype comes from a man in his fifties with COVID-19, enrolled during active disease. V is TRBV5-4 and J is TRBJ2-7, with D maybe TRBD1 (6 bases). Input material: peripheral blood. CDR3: CASSSRGEQYF. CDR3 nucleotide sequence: TGTGCCAGCAGCTCCAGGGGCGAGCAGTACTTC.